The TCR beta chain under discussion was sequenced for a study of blood T cell repertoires in COVID-19. Only in-frame clones appear in the TCRdb table, and some are missing; sequencing was by immunoSEQ multiplex PCR. Here the sample spans 150,000 to 200,000 clones, 90% being singletons. This clone was seen more than once but under ten times. The trim removed 4 bases at V and 9 bases at J, leaving 4 bases unmatched. The CDR3 spans 13 residues. The germline V gene encodes CDR1 SGHDT and CDR2 YYEEEE. The TCR was taken from a man in his 60s with active or convalescent COVID-19. The chain is built from TRBV5-6 and TRBJ2-7, with TRBD2 identical over 13 bases. The sample taken for sequencing was peripheral blood. As DNA, the CDR3 is TGTGCCAGCAGCGGACTAGCGGGAGTTGGGCAGTACTTC. It is translated as CASSGLAGVGQYF.